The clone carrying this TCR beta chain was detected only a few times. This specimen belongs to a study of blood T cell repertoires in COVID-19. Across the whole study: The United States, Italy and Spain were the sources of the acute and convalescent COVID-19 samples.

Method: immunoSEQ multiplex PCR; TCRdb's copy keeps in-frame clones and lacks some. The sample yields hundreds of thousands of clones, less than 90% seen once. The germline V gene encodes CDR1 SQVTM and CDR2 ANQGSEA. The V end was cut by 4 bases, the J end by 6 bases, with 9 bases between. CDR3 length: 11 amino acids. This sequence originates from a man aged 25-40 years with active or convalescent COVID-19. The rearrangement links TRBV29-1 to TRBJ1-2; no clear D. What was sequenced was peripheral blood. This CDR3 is CSVADADGYTF. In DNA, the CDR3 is TGCAGCGTTGCAGACGCGGATGGCTACACCTTC.